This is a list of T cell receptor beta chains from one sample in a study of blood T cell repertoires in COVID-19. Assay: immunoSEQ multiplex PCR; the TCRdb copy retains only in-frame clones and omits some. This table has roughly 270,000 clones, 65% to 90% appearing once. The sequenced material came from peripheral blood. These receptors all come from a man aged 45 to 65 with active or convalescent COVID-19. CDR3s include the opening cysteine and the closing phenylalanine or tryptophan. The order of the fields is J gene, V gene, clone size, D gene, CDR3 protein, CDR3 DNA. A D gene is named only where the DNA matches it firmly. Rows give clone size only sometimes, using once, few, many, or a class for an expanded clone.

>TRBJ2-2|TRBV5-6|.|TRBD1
CASSTDRGTSGELFF
TGTGCCAGCAGCACGGACAGGGGGACGAGCGGGGAGCTGTTTTTT
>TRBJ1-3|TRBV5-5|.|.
CASSLRTGSTGNTIYF
TGTGCCAGCAGCTTGAGAACTGGGAGTACTGGAAACACCATATATTTT
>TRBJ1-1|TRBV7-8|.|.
CASSHLATGGKAFF
TGTGCCAGCAGCCATCTGGCAACAGGTGGGAAAGCTTTCTTT
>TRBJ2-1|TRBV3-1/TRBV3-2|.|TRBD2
CASSQDMGLAGNEQFF
TGTGCCAGCAGCCAAGATATGGGACTAGCGGGAAATGAGCAGTTCTTC
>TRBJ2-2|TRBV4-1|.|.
CASSQAGNGELFF
TGCGCCAGCAGCCAAGCGGGGAACGGGGAGCTGTTTTTT
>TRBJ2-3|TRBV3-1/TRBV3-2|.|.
CASSPGLVGDTQYF
TGTGCCAGCAGCCCGGGACTCGTGGGAGATACGCAGTATTTT
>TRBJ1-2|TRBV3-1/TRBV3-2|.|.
CASSQRHGYGYTF
TGTGCCAGCAGCCAAAGACATGGGTATGGCTACACCTTC
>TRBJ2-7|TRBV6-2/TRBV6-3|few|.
CASSYSRPYEQYF
TGTGCCAGCAGTTACTCCAGGCCCTACGAGCAGTACTTC
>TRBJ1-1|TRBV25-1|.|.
CASRQDTEAFF
TGTGCCAGCAGGCAGGACACTGAAGCTTTCTTT
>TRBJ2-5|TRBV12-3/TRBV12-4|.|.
CASSLLVVETQYF
TGTGCCAGCAGTTTACTAGTGGTGGAGACCCAGTACTTC
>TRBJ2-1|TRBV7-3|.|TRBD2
CASSLTAGGRSSGSNEQFF
TGTGCCAGCAGCTTAACGGCAGGGGGCAGGTCTAGCGGGAGCAATGAGCAGTTCTTC
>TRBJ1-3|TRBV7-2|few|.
CASSLQSRFGNTIYF
TGTGCCAGCAGCCTACAGTCGCGTTTTGGAAACACCATATATTTT
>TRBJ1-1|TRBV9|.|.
CASSARPDGDEAFF
TGTGCCAGCAGCGCCCGGCCCGACGGGGATGAAGCTTTCTTT
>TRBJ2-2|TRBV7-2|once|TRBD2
CASSFFGGGTGELFF
TGTGCCAGCAGCTTCTTCGGGGGGGGTACCGGGGAGCTGTTTTTT
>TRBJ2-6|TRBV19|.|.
CATKPDYPNVLTF
TGTGCCACCAAACCGGACTATCCGAACGTCCTGACTTTC
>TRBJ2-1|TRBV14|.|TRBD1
CASSSDRDEQFF
TGTGCCAGCAGCTCAGACAGGGATGAGCAGTTCTTC
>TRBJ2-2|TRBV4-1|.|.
CASSQLVTGELFF
TGCGCCAGCAGCCAATTAGTCACCGGGGAGCTGTTTTTT
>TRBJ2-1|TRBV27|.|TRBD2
CASSFGLAYNEQFF
TGTGCCAGCAGTTTCGGACTAGCATACAATGAGCAGTTCTTC
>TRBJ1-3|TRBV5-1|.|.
CASSTEGPTSGNTIYF
TGCGCCAGCAGCACGGAGGGCCCAACCTCTGGAAACACCATATATTTT
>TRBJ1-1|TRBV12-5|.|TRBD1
CASGLVRFPGQGIQNTEAFF
TGTGCTAGTGGTTTGGTACGATTCCCAGGACAGGGGATACAGAACACTGAAGCTTTCTTT
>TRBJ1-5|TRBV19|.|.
CASSSGVTSNQPQHF
TGTGCCAGTAGTAGCGGGGTGACAAGCAATCAGCCCCAGCATTTT
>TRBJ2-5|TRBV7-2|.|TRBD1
CASSFNSGRGRETQYF
TGTGCCAGCAGCTTTAACTCGGGCAGGGGGCGAGAGACCCAGTACTTC
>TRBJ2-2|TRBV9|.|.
CASSTVVGQTDTGELFF
TGTGCCAGCAGCACCGTGGTCGGACAGACCGACACCGGGGAGCTGTTTTTT
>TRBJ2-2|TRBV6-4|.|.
CASSENLRTGELFF
TGTGCCAGCAGTGAGAACCTGAGAACCGGGGAGCTGTTTTTT
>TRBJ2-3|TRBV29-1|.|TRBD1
CSVRTGDRGTDTQYF
TGCAGCGTCCGGACAGGAGATCGGGGCACAGATACGCAGTATTTT
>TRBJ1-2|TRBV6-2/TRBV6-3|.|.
CASSGLRNGYTF
TGTGCCAGCAGTGGACTAAGGAATGGCTACACCTTC
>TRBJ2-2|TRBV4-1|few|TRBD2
CASSQGGGRRTGELFF
TGCGCCAGCAGCCAAGGCGGGGGGCGACGCACCGGGGAGCTGTTTTTT
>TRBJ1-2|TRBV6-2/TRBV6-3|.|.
CASSYSEDLSGYTF
TGTGCCAGCAGTTACTCGGAGGATTTGAGTGGCTACACCTTC
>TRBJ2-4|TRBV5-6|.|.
CASSLGSFVVRNIQYF
TGTGCCAGCAGCTTGGGGTCATTCGTAGTTAGAAACATTCAGTACTTC
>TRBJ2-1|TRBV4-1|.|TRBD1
CASSQDRTGNNEQFF
TGCGCCAGCAGCCAAGATCGGACAGGGAACAATGAGCAGTTCTTC
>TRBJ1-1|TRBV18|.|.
CASSLSRDTEAFF
TGTGCCAGCTCACTGTCCAGGGACACTGAAGCTTTCTTT
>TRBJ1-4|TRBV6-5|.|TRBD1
CASSYTGTGELRKLFF
TGTGCCAGCAGTTACACCGGGACAGGGGAGTTAAGAAAACTGTTTTTT
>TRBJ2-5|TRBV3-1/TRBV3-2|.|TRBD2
CASRGSGLAVQGRETQYF
TGTGCCAGCAGGGGATCGGGACTAGCGGTCCAGGGAAGGGAGACCCAGTACTTC
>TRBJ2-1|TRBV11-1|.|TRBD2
CASSFGLAGVNEQFF
TGTGCCAGCAGCTTCGGACTAGCGGGAGTTAATGAGCAGTTCTTC
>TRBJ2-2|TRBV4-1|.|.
CASSHVGGTGELFF
TGCGCCAGCAGCCATGTGGGGGGAACCGGGGAGCTGTTTTTT
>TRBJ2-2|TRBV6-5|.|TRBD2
CAGRLAGGTGELFF
TGTGCCGGACGACTAGCGGGGGGGACCGGGGAGCTGTTTTTT
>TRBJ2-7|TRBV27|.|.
CASSLSSGISYEQYF
TGTGCCAGCAGTTTATCGTCAGGGATCTCCTACGAGCAGTACTTC
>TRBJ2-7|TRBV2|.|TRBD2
CASKTQGRAGESYEQYF
TGTGCCAGCAAGACTCAGGGACGAGCGGGAGAAAGCTACGAGCAGTACTTC
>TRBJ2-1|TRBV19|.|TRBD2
CASSPGTSGRALYNEQFF
TGTGCCAGTAGTCCCGGGACTAGCGGGAGGGCCCTTTACAATGAGCAGTTCTTC
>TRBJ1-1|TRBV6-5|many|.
CASSYDRKNTEAFF
TGTGCCAGCAGTTATGACAGGAAGAACACTGAAGCTTTCTTT
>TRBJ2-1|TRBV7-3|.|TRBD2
CASSLGTSGSLGNEQFF
TGTGCCAGCAGTCTTGGGACTAGCGGGAGCTTGGGCAATGAGCAGTTCTTC
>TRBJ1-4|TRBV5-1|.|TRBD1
CASSVSGGPNEKLFF
TGCGCCAGCAGCGTTTCAGGGGGTCCTAATGAAAAACTGTTTTTT
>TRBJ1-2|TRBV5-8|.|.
CASRPRVGGYTF
TGTGCCAGCAGACCCAGGGTTGGCGGCTACACCTTC
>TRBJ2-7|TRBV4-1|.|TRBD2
CASSQDRTRLAHGEQYF
TGCGCCAGCAGCCAAGATCGGACCCGACTAGCGCACGGCGAGCAGTACTTC
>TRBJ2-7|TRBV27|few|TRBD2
CASRTSGYEQYF
TGTGCCAGCAGAACTAGCGGCTACGAGCAGTACTTC
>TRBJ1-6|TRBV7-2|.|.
CASSLGTSNSPLHF
TGTGCCAGCAGTCTAGGGACTAGTAATTCACCCCTCCACTTT
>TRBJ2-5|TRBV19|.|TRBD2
CASSIFPSGSRETQYF
TGTGCCAGTAGTATTTTCCCTAGCGGGAGTAGGGAGACCCAGTACTTC
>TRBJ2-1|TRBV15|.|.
CATSREAGPSYNEQFF
TGTGCCACCAGCCGAGAGGCGGGGCCATCCTACAATGAGCAGTTCTTC
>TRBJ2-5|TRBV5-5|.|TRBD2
CASSLWREGSGTQYF
TGTGCCAGCAGCTTGTGGCGGGAGGGCTCGGGGACCCAGTACTTC
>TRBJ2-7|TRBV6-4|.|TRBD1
CASSDWRQGEWYEQYF
TGTGCCAGCAGTGACTGGCGACAGGGAGAATGGTACGAGCAGTACTTC
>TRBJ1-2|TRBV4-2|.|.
CASSPIPESNYGYTF
TGTGCCAGCAGCCCTATCCCCGAGTCTAACTATGGCTACACCTTC
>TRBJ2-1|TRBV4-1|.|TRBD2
CASSQELAGGWNKQFF
TGCGCCAGCAGCCAAGAACTGGCGGGAGGCTGGAATAAGCAGTTCTTC
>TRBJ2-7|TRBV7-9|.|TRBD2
CASSPWTSARGYEQYF
TGTGCCAGCAGCCCCTGGACTAGCGCGAGAGGCTACGAGCAGTACTTC